The clone carrying this T cell receptor (beta chain) was seen only once. Study processing details: Using reference gene primer amplification, nucleated cell counts were estimated. Clones were read by immunoSEQ multiplex PCR, and TCRdb kept only the in-frame ones, dropping some. The D gene and trimming were derived from the DNA, and the V and J assignments and clone size from that table. The sample includes about 56,000 clones, roughly 90% of them seen just once. This sample stems from a study of blood T cell repertoires in COVID-19. Study-wide context: Sites across the United States, Italy and Spain contributed samples from acute and convalescent COVID-19.

This CDR3 has 14 amino acids. The V end was cut by 0 bases, the J end by 0 bases, with 7 bases between. The germline gives CDR1 SGHNT, CDR2 YYREEE (reference sequence). Sequenced material: peripheral blood. The sequence came from a human donor in a cohort sampled during active COVID-19. V usage is TRBV5-4 and J usage is TRBJ2-7; no definite D call. The CDR3 reads CASSLGLPSYEQYF. The CDR3 DNA follows: TGTGCCAGCAGCTTGGGACTTCCCTCCTACGAGCAGTACTTC.